This section outlines one T cell receptor (beta chain) sequence together with its context. The record originates from a study of monozygotic twins with inflammatory bowel disease. CDR3 length: 14 amino acids. Germline lookup yields CDR1 SQVTM and CDR2 ANQGSEA. A 6-nucleotide sample barcode was carried by the UMIs, which template switching added. TCRdb reanalyzed the 5' RACE reads and collapses them to one entry per CDR3 protein, without DNA. In total, the table holds fewer than 110,000 distinct CDR3 sequences. Specimen: blood. This chain links TRBV29-1 with TRBJ2-1; TCRdb returns TRBD2, unconfirmable since there is no DNA. The source is a human donor with ulcerative colitis or Crohn's disease, or a healthy co-twin of an affected twin (not recorded which). CDR3 sequence reads: CSVDWSSGIYEQFF.